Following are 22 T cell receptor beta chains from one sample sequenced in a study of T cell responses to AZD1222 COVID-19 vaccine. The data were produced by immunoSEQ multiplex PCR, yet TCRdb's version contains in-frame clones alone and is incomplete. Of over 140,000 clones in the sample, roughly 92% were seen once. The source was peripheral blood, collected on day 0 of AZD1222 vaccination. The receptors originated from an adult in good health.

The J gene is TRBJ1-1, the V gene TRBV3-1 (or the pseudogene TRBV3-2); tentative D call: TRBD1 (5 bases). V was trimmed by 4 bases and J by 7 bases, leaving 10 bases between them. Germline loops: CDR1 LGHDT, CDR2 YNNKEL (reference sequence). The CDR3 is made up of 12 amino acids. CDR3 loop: CASSPGGGEAFF. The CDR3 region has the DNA TGTGCCAGCAGCCCGGGGGGGGGTGAAGCTTTCTTT.

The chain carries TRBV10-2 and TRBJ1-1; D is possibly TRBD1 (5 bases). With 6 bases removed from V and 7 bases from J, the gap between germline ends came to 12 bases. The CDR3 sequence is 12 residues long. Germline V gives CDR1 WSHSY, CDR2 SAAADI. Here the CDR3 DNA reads TGCGCCAGCAGGGGACGACAGTTTGAAGCTTTCTTT. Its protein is CASRGRQFEAFF.

CDR3: CASSYGTSGAWDTQYF. The CDR3 DNA is TGTGCCAGCAGTTACGGGACTAGCGGGGCGTGGGATACGCAGTATTTT. This chain joins TRBV6-2 or TRBV6-3 and TRBJ2-3; TRBD2 agrees at 13 bases. Germline values: CDR1 MNHEY, CDR2 SVGEGT. This CDR3 has 16 residues. Germline trimming cut 2 bases from V and 6 bases from J; bases unmatched to any gene: 5.

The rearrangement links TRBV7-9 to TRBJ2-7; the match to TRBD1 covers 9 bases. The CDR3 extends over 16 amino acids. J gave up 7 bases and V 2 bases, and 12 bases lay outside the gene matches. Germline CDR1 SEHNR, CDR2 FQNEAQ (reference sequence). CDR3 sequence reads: CASSLIPEDRGGEQYF. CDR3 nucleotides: TGTGCCAGCAGCTTAATCCCTGAGGACAGGGGAGGTGAGCAGTACTTC. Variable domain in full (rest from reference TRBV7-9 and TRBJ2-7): DTGVSQNPRHKITKRGQNVTFRCDPISEHNRLYWYRQTLGQGPEFLTYFQNEAQLEKSRLLSDRFSAERPKGSFSTLEIQRTEQGDSAMYLCASSLIPEDRGGEQYFGPGTRLTVT.

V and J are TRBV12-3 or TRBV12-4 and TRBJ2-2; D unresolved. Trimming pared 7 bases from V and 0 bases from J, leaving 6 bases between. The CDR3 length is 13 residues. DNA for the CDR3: TGTGCCAGCACAGCGACGAACACCGGGGAGCTGTTTTTT. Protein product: CASTATNTGELFF.

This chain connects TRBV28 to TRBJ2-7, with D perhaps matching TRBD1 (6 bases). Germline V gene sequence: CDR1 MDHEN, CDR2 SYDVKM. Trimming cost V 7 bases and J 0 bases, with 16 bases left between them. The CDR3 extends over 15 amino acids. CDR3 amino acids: CASTQKQGHSYEQYF. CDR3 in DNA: TGTGCCAGCACCCAAAAACAGGGCCACTCCTACGAGCAGTACTTC.

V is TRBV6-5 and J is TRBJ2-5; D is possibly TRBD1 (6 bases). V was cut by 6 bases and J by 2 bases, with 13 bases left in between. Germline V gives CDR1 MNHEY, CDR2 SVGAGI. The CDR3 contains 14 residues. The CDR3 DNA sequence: TGTGCCAGCAGAACGGGACATACTCAAGAGACCCAGTACTTC. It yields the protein CASRTGHTQETQYF.

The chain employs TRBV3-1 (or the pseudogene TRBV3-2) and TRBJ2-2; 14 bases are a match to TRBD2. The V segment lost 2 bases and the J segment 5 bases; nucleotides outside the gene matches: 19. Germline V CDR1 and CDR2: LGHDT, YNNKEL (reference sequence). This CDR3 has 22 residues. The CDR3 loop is CASSQRAGGTPRTSGRTGELFF. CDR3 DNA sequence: TGTGCCAGCAGCCAAAGGGCAGGCGGCACACCCAGGACTAGCGGGAGGACCGGGGAGCTGTTTTTT.

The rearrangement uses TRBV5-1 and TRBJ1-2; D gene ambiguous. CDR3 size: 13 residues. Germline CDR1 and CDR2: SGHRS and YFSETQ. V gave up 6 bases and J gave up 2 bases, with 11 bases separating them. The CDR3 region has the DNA TGCGCCAGCACCTTCGGCGGGAACTATGGCTACACCTTC. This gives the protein CASTFGGNYGYTF.

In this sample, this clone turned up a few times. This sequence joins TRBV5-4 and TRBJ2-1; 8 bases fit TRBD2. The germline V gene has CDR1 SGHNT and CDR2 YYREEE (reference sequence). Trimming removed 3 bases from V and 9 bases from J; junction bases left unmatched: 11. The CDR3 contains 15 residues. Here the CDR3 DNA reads TGTGCCAGCAGCTCCCAGCGGGGGTATGGGGGTGAGCAGTTCTTC. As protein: CASSSQRGYGGEQFF.

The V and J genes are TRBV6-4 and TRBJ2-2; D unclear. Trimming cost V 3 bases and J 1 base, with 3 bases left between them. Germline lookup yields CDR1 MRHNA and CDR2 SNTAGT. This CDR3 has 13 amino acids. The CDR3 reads CASSDVNTGELFF. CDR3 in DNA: TGTGCCAGCAGTGATGTGAACACCGGGGAGCTGTTTTTT.

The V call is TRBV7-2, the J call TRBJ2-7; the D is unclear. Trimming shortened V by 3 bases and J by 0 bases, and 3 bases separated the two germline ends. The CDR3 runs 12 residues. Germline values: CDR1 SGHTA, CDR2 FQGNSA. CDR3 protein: CASSFPSYEQYF. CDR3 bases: TGTGCCAGCAGCTTCCCCTCCTACGAGCAGTACTTC.

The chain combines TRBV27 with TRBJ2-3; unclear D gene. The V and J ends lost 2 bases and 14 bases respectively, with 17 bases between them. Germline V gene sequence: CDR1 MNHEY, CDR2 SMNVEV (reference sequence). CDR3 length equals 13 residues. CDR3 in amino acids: CASSLMSVSLWYF. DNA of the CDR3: TGTGCCAGCAGTTTAATGTCTGTCTCCCTGTGGTATTTT.

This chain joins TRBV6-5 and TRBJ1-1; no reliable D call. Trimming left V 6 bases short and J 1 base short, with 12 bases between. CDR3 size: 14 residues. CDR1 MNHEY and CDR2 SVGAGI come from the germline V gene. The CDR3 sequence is CASRSTGENTEAFF. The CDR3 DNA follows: TGTGCCAGCAGATCTACTGGGGAGAACACTGAAGCTTTCTTT.

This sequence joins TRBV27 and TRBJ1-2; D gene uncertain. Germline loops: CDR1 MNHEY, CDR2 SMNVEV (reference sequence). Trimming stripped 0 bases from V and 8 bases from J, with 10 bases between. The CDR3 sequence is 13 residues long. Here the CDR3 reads CASSLSSGYGYTF. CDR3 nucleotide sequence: TGTGCCAGCAGTTTATCGTCGGGGTACGGCTACACCTTC.

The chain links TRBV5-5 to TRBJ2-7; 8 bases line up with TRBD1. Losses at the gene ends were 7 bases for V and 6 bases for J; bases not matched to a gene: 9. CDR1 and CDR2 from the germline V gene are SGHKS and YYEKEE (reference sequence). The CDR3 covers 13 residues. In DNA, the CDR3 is TGTGCCAGCTCTTTGACAGGGGAGGCCGAGCAGTACTTC. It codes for CASSLTGEAEQYF.

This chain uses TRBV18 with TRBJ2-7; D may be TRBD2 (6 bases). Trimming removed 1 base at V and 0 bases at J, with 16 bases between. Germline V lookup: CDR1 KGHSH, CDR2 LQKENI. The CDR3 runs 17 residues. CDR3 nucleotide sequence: TGTGCCAGCTCACCACAGTCTCCTTTAGCGGTCTCCTACGAGCAGTACTTC. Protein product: CASSPQSPLAVSYEQYF.

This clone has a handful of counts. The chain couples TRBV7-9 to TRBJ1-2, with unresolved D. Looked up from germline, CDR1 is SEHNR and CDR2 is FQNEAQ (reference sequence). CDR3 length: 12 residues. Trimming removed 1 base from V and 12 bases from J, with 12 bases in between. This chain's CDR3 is CASSLERVHHTF. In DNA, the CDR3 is TGTGCCAGCAGCTTAGAGAGGGTACACCACACCTTC.

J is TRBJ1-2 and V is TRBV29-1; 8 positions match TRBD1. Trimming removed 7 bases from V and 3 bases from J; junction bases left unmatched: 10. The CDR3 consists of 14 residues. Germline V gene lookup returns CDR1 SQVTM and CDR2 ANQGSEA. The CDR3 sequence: CSAGAGGVDYGYTF. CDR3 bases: TGCAGCGCCGGGGCAGGGGGCGTGGACTATGGCTACACCTTC.

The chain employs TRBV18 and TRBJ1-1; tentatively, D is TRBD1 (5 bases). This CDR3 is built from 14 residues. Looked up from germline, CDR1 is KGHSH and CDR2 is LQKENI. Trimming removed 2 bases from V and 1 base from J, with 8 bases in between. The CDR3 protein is CASSPGASNTEAFF. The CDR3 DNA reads TGTGCCAGCTCACCAGGGGCCTCGAACACTGAAGCTTTCTTT.

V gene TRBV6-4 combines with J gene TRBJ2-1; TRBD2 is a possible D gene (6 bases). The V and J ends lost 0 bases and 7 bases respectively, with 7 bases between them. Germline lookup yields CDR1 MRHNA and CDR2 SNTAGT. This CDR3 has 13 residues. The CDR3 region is CASSDSGGNEQFF. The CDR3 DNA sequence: TGTGCCAGCAGTGACTCGGGGGGTAATGAGCAGTTCTTC.

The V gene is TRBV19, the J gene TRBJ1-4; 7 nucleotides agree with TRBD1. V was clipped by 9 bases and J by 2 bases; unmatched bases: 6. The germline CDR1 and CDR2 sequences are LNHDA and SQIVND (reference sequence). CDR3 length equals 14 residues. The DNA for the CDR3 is TGTGCCAGCAAGATGGACAGGACTAATGAAAAACTGTTTTTT. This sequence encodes CASKMDRTNEKLFF.